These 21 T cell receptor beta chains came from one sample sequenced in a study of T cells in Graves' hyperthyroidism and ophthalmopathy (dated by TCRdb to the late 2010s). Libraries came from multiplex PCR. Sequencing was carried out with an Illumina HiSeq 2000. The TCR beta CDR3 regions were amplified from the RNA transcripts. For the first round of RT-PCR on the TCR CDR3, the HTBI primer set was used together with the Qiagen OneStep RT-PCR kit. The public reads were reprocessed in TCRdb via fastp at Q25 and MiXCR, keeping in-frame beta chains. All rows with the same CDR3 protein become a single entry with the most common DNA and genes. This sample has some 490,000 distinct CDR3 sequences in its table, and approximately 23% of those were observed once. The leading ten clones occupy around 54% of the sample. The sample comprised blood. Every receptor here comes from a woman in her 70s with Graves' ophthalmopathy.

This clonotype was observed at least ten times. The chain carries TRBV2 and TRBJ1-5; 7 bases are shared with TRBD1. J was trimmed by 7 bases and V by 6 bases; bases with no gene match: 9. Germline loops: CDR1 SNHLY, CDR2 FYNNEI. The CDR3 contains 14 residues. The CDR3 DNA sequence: TGTGCCAGCAGCATCCCCGACAGGGTGCAGCCCCAGCATTTT. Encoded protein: CASSIPDRVQPQHF.

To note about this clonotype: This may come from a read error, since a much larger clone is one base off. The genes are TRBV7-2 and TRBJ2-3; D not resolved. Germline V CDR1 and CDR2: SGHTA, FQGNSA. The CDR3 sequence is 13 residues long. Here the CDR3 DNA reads TGTGCCAGCAGCACCCGACGCACAGATGCGCAGTATTTT. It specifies CASSTRRTDAQYF.

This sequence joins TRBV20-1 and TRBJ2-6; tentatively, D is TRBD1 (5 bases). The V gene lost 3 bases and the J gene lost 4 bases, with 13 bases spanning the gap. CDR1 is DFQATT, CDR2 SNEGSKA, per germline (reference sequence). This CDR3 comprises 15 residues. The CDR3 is CSASVDSSGANVLTF. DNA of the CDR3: TGCAGTGCTAGTGTTGACAGCTCAGGGGCCAACGTCCTGACTTTC.

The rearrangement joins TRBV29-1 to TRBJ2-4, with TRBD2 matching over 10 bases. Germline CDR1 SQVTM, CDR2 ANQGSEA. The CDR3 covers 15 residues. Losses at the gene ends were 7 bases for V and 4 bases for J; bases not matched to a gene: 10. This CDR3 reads CSASGLAGVKNIQYF. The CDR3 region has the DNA TGCAGCGCCTCGGGGCTAGCGGGAGTGAAAAACATTCAGTACTTC.

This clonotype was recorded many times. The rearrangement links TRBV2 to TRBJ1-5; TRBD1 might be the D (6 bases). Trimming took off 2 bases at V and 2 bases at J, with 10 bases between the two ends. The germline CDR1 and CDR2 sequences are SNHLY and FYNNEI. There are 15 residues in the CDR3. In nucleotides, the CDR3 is TGTGCCAGCAGTGAATGGGGGGCTGGCAATCAGCCCCAGCATTTT. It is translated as CASSEWGAGNQPQHF.

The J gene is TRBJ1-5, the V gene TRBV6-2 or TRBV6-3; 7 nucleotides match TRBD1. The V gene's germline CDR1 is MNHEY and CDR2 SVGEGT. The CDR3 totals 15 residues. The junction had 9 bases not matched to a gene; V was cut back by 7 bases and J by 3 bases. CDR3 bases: TGTGCCAGCAAAAGCGGACAGGCGACCAATCAGCCCCAGCATTTT. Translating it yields CASKSGQATNQPQHF.

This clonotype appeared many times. The DNA for the CDR3 is TGTGCCAGCTGGGCTAGCGGGAGGGCCGGGGAGACCCAGTACTTC. Its translation: CASWASGRAGETQYF. This chain joins TRBV12-3 or TRBV12-4 and TRBJ2-5; 12 bases match TRBD2. After removal of 8 bases from V and 5 bases from J, the junction contained 9 bases not matched to a gene. CDR3 length: 15 residues.

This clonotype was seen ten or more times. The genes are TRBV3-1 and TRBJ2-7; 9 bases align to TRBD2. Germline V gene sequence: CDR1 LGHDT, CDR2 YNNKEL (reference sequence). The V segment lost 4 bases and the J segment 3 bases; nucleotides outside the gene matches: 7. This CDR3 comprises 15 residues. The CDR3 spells CASSLRAGGIYEQYF. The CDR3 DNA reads TGTGCCAGCAGCCTAAGAGCGGGAGGTATCTACGAGCAGTACTTC.

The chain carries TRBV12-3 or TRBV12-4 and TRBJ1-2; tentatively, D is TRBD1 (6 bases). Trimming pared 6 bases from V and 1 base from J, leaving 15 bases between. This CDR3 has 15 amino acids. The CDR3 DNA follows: TGTGCCAGCAGCCTATCGGGGGCCAATAACTATGGCTACACCTTC. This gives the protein CASSLSGANNYGYTF.

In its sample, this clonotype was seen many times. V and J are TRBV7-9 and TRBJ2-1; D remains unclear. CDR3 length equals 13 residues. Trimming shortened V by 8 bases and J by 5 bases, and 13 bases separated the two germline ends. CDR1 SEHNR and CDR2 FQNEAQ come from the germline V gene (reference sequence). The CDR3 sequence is CASDPGSHNEQFF. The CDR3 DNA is TGTGCCAGCGACCCCGGCAGCCACAATGAGCAGTTCTTC.

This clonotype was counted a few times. This chain's CDR3 is CASGFSGANVLTF. As DNA, the CDR3 is TGTGCTAGTGGTTTCTCTGGGGCCAACGTCCTGACTTTC. This chain joins TRBV12-5 and TRBJ2-6; D is undetermined. The CDR3 is 13 residues long. Germline V gene sequence: CDR1 LGHNT, CDR2 FRNRAP. The V end was cut by 3 bases, the J end by 0 bases, with 0 bases between.

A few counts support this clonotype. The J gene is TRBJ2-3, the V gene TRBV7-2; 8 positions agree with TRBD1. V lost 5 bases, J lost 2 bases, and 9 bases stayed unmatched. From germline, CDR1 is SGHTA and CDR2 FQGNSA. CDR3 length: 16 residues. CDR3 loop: CASSTDRAGPTDTQYF. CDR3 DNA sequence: TGTGCCAGCAGCACGGACAGGGCGGGTCCCACAGATACGCAGTATTTT.

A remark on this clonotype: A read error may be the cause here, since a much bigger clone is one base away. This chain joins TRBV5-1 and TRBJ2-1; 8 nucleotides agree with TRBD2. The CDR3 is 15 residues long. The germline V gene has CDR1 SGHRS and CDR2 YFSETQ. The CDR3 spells CANSLDSGSYNEQFF. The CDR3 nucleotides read TGCGCCAACAGCTTAGACAGCGGGAGTTACAATGAGCAGTTCTTC.

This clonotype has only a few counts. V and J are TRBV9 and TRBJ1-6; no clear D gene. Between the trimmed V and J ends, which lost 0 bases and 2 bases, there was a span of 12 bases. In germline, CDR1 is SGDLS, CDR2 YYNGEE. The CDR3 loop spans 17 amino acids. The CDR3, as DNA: TGTGCCAGCAGCGTAGACCCCAGGTTCACCTATAATTCACCCCTCCACTTT. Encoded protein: CASSVDPRFTYNSPLHF.

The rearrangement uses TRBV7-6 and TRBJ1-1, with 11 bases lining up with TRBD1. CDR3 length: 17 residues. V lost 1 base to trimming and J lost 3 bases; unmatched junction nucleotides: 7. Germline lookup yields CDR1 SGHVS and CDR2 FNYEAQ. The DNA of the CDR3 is TGTGCCAGCAGCTTAGGGACAGGGGGCTTGTTGGACACTGAAGCTTTCTTT. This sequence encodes CASSLGTGGLLDTEAFF. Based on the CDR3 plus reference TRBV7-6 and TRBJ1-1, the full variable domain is GAGVSQSPRYKVTKRGQDVALRCDPISGHVSLYWYRQALGQGPEFLTYFNYEAQQDKSGLPNDRFSAERPEGSISTLTIQRTEQRDSAMYRCASSLGTGGLLDTEAFFGQGTRLTVV.

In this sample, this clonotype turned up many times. CDR3 coding DNA: TGTGCCAGCAGCCAAGATTCACTTTCCTACGAGCAGTACTTC. Amino acids: CASSQDSLSYEQYF. The V call is TRBV3-1, the J call TRBJ2-7; no clear D gene. Trimming removed 0 bases from V and 1 base from J, with 7 bases in between. The CDR3 spans 14 residues. Germline CDR1 and CDR2: LGHDT and YNNKEL (reference sequence).

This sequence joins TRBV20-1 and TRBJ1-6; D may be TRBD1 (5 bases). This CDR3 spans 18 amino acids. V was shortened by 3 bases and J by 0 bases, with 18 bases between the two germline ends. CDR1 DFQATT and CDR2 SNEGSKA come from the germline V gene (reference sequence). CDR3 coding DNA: TGCAGTGCTAGGGAGACGACAGCGAGGAGCTCCTATAATTCACCCCTCCACTTT. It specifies CSARETTARSSYNSPLHF.

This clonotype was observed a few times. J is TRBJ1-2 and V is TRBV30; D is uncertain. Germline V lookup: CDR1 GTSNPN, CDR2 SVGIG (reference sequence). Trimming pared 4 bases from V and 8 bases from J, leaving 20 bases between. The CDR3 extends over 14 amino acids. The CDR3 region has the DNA TGTGCCTGGACCAACTCAGGAGGGAAACAAGGCTACACCTTC. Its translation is CAWTNSGGKQGYTF. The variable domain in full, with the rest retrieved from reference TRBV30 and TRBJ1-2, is SQTIHQWPATLVQPVGSPLSLECTVEGTSNPNLYWYRQAAGRGLQLLFYSVGIGQISSEVPQNLSASRPQDRQFILSSKKLLLSDSGFYLCAWTNSGGKQGYTFGSGTRLTVV.

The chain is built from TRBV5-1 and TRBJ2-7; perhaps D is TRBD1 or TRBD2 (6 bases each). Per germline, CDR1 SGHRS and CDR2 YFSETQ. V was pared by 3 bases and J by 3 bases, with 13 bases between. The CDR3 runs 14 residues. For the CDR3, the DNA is TGCGCCAGCAGCTGGCGGGACAACTACTACGAGCAGTACTTC. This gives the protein CASSWRDNYYEQYF.

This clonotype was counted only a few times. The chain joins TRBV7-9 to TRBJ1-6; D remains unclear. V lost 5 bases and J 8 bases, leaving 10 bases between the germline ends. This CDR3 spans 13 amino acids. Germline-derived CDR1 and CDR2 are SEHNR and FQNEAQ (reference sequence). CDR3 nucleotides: TGTGCCAGCAGCCCCTCGAGGGATTCACCCCTCCACTTT. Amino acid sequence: CASSPSRDSPLHF.

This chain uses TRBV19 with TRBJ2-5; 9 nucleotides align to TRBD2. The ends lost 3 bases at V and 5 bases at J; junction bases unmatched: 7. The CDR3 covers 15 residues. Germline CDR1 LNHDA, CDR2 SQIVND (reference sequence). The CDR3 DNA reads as TGTGCCAGTAGTATTCTGGCGGGAGGGGGCGAGACCCAGTACTTC. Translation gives CASSILAGGGETQYF.